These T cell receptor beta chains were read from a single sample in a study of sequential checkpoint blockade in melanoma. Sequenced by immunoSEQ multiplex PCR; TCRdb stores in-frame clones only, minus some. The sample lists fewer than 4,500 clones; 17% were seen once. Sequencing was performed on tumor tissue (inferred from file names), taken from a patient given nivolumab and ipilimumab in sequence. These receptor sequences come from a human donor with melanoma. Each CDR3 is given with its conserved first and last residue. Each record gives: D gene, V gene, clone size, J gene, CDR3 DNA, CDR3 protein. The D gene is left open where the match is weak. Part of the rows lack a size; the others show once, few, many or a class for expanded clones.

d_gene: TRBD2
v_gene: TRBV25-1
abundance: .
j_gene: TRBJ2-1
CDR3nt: TGTGCCAGCAGTGACCTAGCGGGGTACTCAAATGAGCAGTTCTTC
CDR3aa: CASSDLAGYSNEQFF

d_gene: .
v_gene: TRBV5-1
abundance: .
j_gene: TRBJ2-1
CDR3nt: TGCGCCAGCAGCTTGGAGGGGGGACTCCAAGGTGTTGAGCAGTTCTTC
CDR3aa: CASSLEGGLQGVEQFF

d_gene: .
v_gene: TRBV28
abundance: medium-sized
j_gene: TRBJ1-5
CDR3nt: TGTGCCAGCAGCCGGGCCGACCGGGACTTAGGTAGGCAGCCCCAGCATTTT
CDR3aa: CASSRADRDLGRQPQHF

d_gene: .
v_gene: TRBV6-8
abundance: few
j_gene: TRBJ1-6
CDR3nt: TGTGCCAGCAGAGTCAGCTCCTATAATTCACCCCTCCACTTT
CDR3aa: CASRVSSYNSPLHF

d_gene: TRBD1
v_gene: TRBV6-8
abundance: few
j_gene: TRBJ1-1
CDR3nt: TGTGCCAGCAGTGGAACCGGGACAGGGAAGAACACTGAAGCTTTCTTT
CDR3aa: CASSGTGTGKNTEAFF

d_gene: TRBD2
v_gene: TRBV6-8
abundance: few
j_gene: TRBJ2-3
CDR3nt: TGTGCCAGCAGTCCGGGACTAGCGGGGGGTCGAGATACGCAGTATTTT
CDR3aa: CASSPGLAGGRDTQYF

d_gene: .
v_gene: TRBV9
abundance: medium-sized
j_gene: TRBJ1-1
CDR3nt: TGTGCCAGCAGCACGGGGGGTTACACTGAAGCTTTCTTT
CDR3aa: CASSTGGYTEAFF

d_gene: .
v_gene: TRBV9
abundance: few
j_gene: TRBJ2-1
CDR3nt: TGTGCCAGCAGCGTAGAGGCCTTGGTGGGTGAGCAGTTCTTC
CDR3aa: CASSVEALVGEQFF

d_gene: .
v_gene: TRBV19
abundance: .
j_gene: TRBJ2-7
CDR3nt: TGTGCCAGTAGTATGGGGAGCTCCTACGAGCAGTACTTC
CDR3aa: CASSMGSSYEQYF

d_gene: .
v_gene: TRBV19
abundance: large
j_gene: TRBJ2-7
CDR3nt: TGTGCCAGTAGTATGCAGGGCTCTTGGGAGCAGTACTTC
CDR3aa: CASSMQGSWEQYF

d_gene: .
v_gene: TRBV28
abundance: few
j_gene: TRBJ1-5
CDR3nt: TGTGCCAGCAGTTTAGGCAGGCCCTGGCAGCCCCAGCATTTT
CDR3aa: CASSLGRPWQPQHF

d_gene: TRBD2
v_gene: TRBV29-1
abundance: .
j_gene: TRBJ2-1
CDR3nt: TGCAGCGTTGAAGAGGGACTAGCGGACTCCTACAATGAGCAGTTCTTC
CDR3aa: CSVEEGLADSYNEQFF

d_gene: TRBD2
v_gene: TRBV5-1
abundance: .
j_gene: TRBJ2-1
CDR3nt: TGCGCCAGCAGCACCCTGGGACTAGAGGGCAATGAGCAGTTCTTC
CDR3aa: CASSTLGLEGNEQFF

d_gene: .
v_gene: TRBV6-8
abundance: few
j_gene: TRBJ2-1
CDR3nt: TGTGCCAGCAGTTACGGAGCTGGAGATTACAATGAGCAGTTCTTC
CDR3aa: CASSYGAGDYNEQFF

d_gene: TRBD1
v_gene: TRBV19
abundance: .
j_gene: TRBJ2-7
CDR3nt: TGTGCCAGTAGTCCCCCGGGACAGACTCCTTACGAGCAGTACTTC
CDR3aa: CASSPPGQTPYEQYF

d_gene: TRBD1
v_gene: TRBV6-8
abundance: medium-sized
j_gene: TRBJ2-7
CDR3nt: TGTGCCAGCCGAAGGACCGGGACAGCTAGCTCCTACGAGCAGTACTTC
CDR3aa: CASRRTGTASSYEQYF

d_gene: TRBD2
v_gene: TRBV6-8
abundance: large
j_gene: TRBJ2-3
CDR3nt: TGTGCCAGCAGTTCCAGCCCGGGAGGCGATACGCAGTATTTT
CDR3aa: CASSSSPGGDTQYF

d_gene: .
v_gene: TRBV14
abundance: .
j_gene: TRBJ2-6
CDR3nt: TGTGCCAGCAGCAGAGGCTCTGGGGCCAACGTCCTGACTTTC
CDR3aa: CASSRGSGANVLTF

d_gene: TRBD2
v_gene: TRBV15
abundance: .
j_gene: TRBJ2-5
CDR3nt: TGTGCCACCAGCAGTTCTATGTCCGGGGCGGGAGTGAGAGAGACCCAGTACTTC
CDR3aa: CATSSSMSGAGVRETQYF

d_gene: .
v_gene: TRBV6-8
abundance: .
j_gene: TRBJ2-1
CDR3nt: TGTGCCAGCACCAGCGCCCAGGTAGGCTCCTACAATGAGCAGTTCTTC
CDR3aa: CASTSAQVGSYNEQFF

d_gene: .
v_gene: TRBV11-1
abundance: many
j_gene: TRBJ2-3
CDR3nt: TGTGCCAGCAGCTTTGGTCGACCGGGGGCAGATACGCAGTATTTT
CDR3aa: CASSFGRPGADTQYF

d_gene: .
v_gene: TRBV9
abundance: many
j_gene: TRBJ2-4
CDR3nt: TGTGCCAGCAGTGAAGCGCTTCAGGGAGACATTCAGTACTTC
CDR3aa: CASSEALQGDIQYF